One sample yielded the 15 T cell receptor beta chains listed below, sequenced in a study of cytomegalovirus exposure and HLA in healthy donors (dated by TCRdb to the late 2010s). The library was made by the immunoSEQ multiplex PCR assay. TCRdb limited this immuneACCESS table to in-frame rearrangements with V and J called. A share of clones is missing; checked studies link under half to unresolved V genes, and the rest is unexplained. Recorded for this sample are 50,000 to 65,000 clones; 89% of them occurred a single time. The ten largest clonotypes hold 15% of the sample. The sequenced sample consisted of PBMCs. The receptor source for this set is a woman under 30 in good health and CMV-seronegative.

This chain connects TRBV2 to TRBJ2-1; 11 positions match TRBD2. Germline V gene lookup returns CDR1 SNHLY and CDR2 FYNNEI. The CDR3 totals 15 residues. Germline trimming cut 7 bases from V and 6 bases from J; bases unmatched to any gene: 8. CDR3 sequence (DNA): TGTGCCAGCAACGCCGGGACTAGCGGACTCAATGAGCAGTTCTTC. It encodes CASNAGTSGLNEQFF. Filled out from reference TRBV2 and TRBJ2-1, the complete variable domain reads EPEVTQTPSHQVTQMGQEVILRCVPISNHLYFYWYRQILGQKVEFLVSFYNNEISEKSEIFDDQFSVERPDGSNFTLKIRSTKLEDSAMYFCASNAGTSGLNEQFFGPGTRLTVL.

This sequence joins TRBV18 and TRBJ1-3, with D perhaps TRBD1 (5 bases). V lost 3 bases and J 0 bases, leaving 12 bases between the germline ends. There are 16 residues in the CDR3. In germline, CDR1 is KGHSH, CDR2 LQKENI. CDR3 coding DNA: TGTGCCAGCTCACCGAGACAGAGTCCCTCTGGAAACACCATATATTTT. Protein sequence: CASSPRQSPSGNTIYF.

This chain joins TRBV7-9 and TRBJ1-1, with 7 bases lining up with TRBD1. Germline V lookup: CDR1 SEHNR, CDR2 FQNEAQ (reference sequence). Trimming at V came to 4 bases and at J to 3 bases, leaving 5 bases not matched to a gene. The CDR3 length is 14 residues. This chain's CDR3 is CASSWGQQDTEAFF. CDR3 nucleotide sequence: TGTGCCAGCAGCTGGGGACAGCAAGACACTGAAGCTTTCTTT.

The chain is built from TRBV2 and TRBJ2-1; D possibly corresponds to TRBD2 (6 bases). CDR1 is SNHLY, CDR2 FYNNEI, per germline. The V gene lost 8 bases and the J gene lost 9 bases, with 11 bases spanning the gap. The CDR3 is 11 amino acids. In DNA form, the CDR3 reads TGTGCCAGCCGTCAGGAGGGTGAGCAGTTCTTC. This gives the protein CASRQEGEQFF.

The gene calls are TRBV15 and TRBJ1-1; the D gene is possibly TRBD1 (6 bases). V lost 5 bases and J lost 0, with 19 bases in between. The CDR3 totals 17 residues. Germline V gene sequence: CDR1 LNHNV, CDR2 YYDKDF (reference sequence). The CDR3 loop is CATSRGLGGEMNTEAFF. The DNA of the CDR3 is TGTGCCACCAGCCGAGGGCTAGGGGGGGAAATGAACACTGAAGCTTTCTTT.

The chain couples TRBV7-2 to TRBJ2-7; 15 bases are a match to TRBD2. The CDR3 has 15 residues. The V and J ends lost 5 bases and 7 bases, in that order; junction bases with no gene match: 6. Germline assignment: CDR1 SGHTA and CDR2 FQGNSA. The CDR3 is CASSVGLAGGREQYF. CDR3 in DNA: TGTGCCAGCAGCGTCGGACTAGCGGGAGGGAGGGAGCAGTACTTC.

The rearrangement joins TRBV7-9 to TRBJ2-1; weak D call: TRBD1 (6 bases). The germline V gene has CDR1 SEHNR and CDR2 FQNEAQ (reference sequence). V was shortened by 5 bases and J by 4 bases, with 9 bases between the two germline ends. The CDR3 is 13 amino acids. The CDR3 spells CASSVGQYNEQFF. The CDR3 coding sequence is TGTGCCAGCAGCGTCGGACAGTACAATGAGCAGTTCTTC. The variable domain in full, completed from reference TRBV7-9 and TRBJ2-1, reads DTGVSQNPRHKITKRGQNVTFRCDPISEHNRLYWYRQTLGQGPEFLTYFQNEAQLEKSRLLSDRFSAERPKGSFSTLEIQRTEQGDSAMYLCASSVGQYNEQFFGPGTRLTVL.

This clone was seen only a few times. This chain joins TRBV11-1 and TRBJ1-5; 8 bases align to TRBD1. CDR3 length equals 16 residues. The junction had 9 bases not matched to a gene; V was cut back by 1 base and J by 7 bases. In germline, CDR1 is SGHAT, CDR2 FQDESV (reference sequence). CDR3 DNA: TGTGCCAGCAGCTTAGGGACAGGGCTCCCGTGGCAGCCCCAGCATTTT. It codes for CASSLGTGLPWQPQHF.

The chain is built from TRBV10-3 and TRBJ1-2; TRBD1 aligns across 10 bases. CDR1 and CDR2 from the germline V gene are ENHRY and SYGVKD. The CDR3 length is 16 residues. Germline trimming cut 5 bases from V and 6 bases from J; bases unmatched to any gene: 12. The chain's CDR3 is CAISFDRGRLWNGYTF. Written as DNA, the CDR3 is TGTGCCATCAGTTTCGACAGGGGGCGACTTTGGAATGGCTACACCTTC.

The rearrangement uses TRBV5-5 and TRBJ2-2, with a weak D call TRBD1 (5 bases). The germline CDR1 and CDR2 sequences are SGHKS and YYEKEE (reference sequence). The CDR3 is made up of 15 amino acids. Trimming pared 3 bases from V and 1 base from J, leaving 10 bases between. The CDR3 spells CASSWNRRNTGELFF. CDR3 nucleotides: TGTGCCAGCAGCTGGAACAGGAGGAACACCGGGGAGCTGTTTTTT. Together with reference TRBV5-5 and TRBJ2-2, the CDR3 gives the full variable domain: DAGVTQSPTHLIKTRGQQVTLRCSPISGHKSVSWYQQVLGQGPQFIFQYYEKEERGRGNFPDRFSARQFPNYSSELNVNALLLGDSALYLCASSWNRRNTGELFFGEGSRLTVL.

V usage is TRBV7-9 and J usage is TRBJ1-2; no reliable D call. The CDR3 runs 16 residues. The V end was cut by 4 bases, the J end by 6 bases, with 21 bases between. In germline, CDR1 is SEHNR, CDR2 FQNEAQ (reference sequence). The CDR3 DNA follows: TGTGCCAGCAGCTCGACCGTCAGAGAGGTTTATGATGGCTACACCTTC. It specifies CASSSTVREVYDGYTF.

The chain uses TRBV5-5 and TRBJ2-3; D gene ambiguous. The V and J ends lost 4 bases and 2 bases respectively, with 2 bases between them. CDR3 length equals 11 residues. CDR1 and CDR2 (germline): SGHKS, YYEKEE (reference sequence). The CDR3 DNA reads as TGTGCCAGCAGCCACACAGATACGCAGTATTTT. It specifies CASSHTDTQYF.

This rearrangement joins TRBV1 to TRBJ2-7; the table's D call, TRBD1, was not checked against the DNA. TRBV1 is described as a pseudogene. The CDR3 is 16 amino acids. The CDR3 coding sequence is TGCACCAGCAGCCAAGATCCTCCCGGGACAGTCTACGAGCAGTACTTC. It yields the protein CTSSQDPPGTVYEQYF.

The chain couples TRBV28 to TRBJ2-1; D possibly corresponds to TRBD1 (6 bases). Trimming removed 6 bases at V and 6 bases at J, with 21 bases between. CDR1 and CDR2 from the germline V gene are MDHEN and SYDVKM. CDR3 size: 16 residues. The CDR3 is CASSPPGHWGSNEQFF. CDR3 DNA: TGTGCCAGCAGCCCACCGGGACATTGGGGGAGCAATGAGCAGTTCTTC.

For the CDR3, the DNA is TGTGCCAGCAGCGACAGTCACCAAACCGTAGACAGGCCCGGAGAGACCCAGTACTTC. Protein: CASSDSHQTVDRPGETQYF. The rearrangement uses TRBV9 and TRBJ2-5, with a weak D call TRBD1 (6 bases). This CDR3 is built from 19 residues. Trimming removed 3 bases from V and 4 bases from J, with 28 bases in between. The V gene's germline CDR1 is SGDLS and CDR2 YYNGEE.